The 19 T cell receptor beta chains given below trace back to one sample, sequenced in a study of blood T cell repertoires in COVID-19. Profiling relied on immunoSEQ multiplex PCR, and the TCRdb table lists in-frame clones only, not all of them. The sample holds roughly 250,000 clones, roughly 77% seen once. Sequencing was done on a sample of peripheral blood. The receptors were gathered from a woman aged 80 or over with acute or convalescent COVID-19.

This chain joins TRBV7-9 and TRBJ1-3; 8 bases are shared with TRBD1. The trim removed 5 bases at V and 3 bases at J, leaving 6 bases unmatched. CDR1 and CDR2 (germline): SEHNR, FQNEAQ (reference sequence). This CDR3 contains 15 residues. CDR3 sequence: CASSPDRVDGNTIYF. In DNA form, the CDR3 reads TGTGCCAGCAGCCCGGACAGGGTGGATGGAAACACCATATATTTT.

The CDR3 DNA is TGTGCCAGCTCACCATTCACTAGCGGGATCTCGAACACCGGGGAGCTGTTTTTT. It yields the protein CASSPFTSGISNTGELFF. The genes are TRBV18 and TRBJ2-2; TRBD2 agrees at 10 bases. Germline V lookup: CDR1 KGHSH, CDR2 LQKENI. V lost 2 bases to trimming and J lost 0 bases; unmatched junction nucleotides: 6. The CDR3 contains 18 residues.

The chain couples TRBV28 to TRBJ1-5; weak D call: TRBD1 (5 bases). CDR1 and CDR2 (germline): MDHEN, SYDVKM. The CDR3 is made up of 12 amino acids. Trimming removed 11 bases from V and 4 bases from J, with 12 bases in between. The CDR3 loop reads CAAGTSNQPQHF. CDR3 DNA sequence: TGTGCCGCCGGGACTTCGAATCAGCCCCAGCATTTT.

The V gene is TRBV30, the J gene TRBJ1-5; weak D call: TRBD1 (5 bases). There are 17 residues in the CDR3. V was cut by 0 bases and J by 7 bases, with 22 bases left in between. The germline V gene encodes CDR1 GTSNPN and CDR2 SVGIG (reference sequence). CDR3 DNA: TGTGCCTGGAGTGTACCTACCACCGGGGGACCAAGGCAGCCCCAGCATTTT. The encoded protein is CAWSVPTTGGPRQPQHF.

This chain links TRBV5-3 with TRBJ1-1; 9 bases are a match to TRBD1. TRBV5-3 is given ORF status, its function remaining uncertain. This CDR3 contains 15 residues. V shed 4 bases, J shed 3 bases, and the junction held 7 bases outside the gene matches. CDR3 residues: CARSPGDREDTEAFF. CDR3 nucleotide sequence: TGTGCCAGAAGCCCGGGGGACAGGGAGGACACTGAAGCTTTCTTT.

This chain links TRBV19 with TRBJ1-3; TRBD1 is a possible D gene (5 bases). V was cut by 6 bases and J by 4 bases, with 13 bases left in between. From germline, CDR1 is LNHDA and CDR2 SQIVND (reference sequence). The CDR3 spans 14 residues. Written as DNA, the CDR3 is TGTGCCAGTAGCCCCGGGGGAACCGGAAACACCATATATTTT. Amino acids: CASSPGGTGNTIYF.

CDR3 in amino acids: CASSFWGADTQYF. In DNA form, the CDR3 reads TGTGCCAGCAGTTTTTGGGGCGCAGATACGCAGTATTTT. The chain has TRBV12-3 or TRBV12-4 and TRBJ2-3, with TRBD1 as a possible D gene (5 bases). The CDR3 spans 13 residues. The V end lost 3 bases, the J end lost 4 bases, and 8 bases lay between the germline ends.

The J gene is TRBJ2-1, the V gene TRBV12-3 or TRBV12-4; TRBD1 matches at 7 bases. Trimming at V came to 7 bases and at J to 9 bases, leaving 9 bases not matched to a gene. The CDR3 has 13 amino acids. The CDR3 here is CASTKSPGGEQFF. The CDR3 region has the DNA TGTGCCAGCACCAAATCCCCAGGGGGTGAGCAGTTCTTC.

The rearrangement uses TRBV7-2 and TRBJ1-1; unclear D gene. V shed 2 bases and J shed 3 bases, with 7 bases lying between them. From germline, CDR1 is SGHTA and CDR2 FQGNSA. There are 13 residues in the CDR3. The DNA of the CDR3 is TGTGCCAGCAGCTTACAGTCGTACACTGAAGCTTTCTTT. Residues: CASSLQSYTEAFF. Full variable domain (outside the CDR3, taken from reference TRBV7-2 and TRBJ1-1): GAGVSQSPSNKVTEKGKDVELRCDPISGHTALYWYRQSLGQGLEFLIYFQGNSAPDKSGLPSDRFSAERTGGSVSTLTIQRTQQEDSAVYLCASSLQSYTEAFFGQGTRLTVV.

The CDR3 region has the DNA TGTGCCAGCAGTTACACCGGGGTTGATGGCTACACCTTC. Its protein product is CASSYTGVDGYTF. This sequence joins TRBV6-5 and TRBJ1-2; D is unclear. This CDR3 is built from 13 residues. Germline CDR1 reads MNHEY; CDR2 reads SVGAGI. Trimming removed 2 bases at V and 6 bases at J, with 10 bases between.

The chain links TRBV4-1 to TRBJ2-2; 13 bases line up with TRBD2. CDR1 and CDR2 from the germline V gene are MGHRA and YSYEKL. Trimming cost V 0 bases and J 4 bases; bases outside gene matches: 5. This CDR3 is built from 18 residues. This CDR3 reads CASSQERGTSGVTGELFF. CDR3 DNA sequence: TGCGCCAGCAGCCAAGAGAGGGGGACTAGCGGGGTCACCGGGGAGCTGTTTTTT.

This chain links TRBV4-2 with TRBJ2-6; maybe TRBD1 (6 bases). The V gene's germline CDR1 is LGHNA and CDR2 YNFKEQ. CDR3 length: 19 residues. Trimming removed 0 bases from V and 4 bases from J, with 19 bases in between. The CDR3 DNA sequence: TGTGCCAGCAGCCAAGATCTATGGGGACACACAACGGGGGCCAACGTCCTGACTTTC. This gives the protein CASSQDLWGHTTGANVLTF.

The CDR3, as DNA: TGCGCCAGCAGCTTGGGGGGACTGGGAGGCTACGAGCAGTACTTC. Amino acids: CASSLGGLGGYEQYF. J is TRBJ2-7 and V is TRBV5-1; weak D call: TRBD2 (6 bases). Trimming took 0 bases from V and 3 from J, leaving 13 bases between them. CDR1 is SGHRS and CDR2 is YFSETQ in the germline V gene. CDR3 length: 15 amino acids.

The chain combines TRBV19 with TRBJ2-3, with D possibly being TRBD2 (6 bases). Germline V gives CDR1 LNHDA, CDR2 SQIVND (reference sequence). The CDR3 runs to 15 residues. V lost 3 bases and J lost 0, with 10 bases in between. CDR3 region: CASSIYGTSTDTQYF. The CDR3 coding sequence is TGTGCCAGTAGTATCTACGGGACTAGCACAGATACGCAGTATTTT.

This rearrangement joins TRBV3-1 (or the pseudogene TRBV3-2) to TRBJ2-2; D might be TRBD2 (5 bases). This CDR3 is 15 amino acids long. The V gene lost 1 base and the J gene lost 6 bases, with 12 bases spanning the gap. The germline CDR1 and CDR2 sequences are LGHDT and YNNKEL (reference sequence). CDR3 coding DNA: TGTGCCAGCAGCCAAGGCGGACTCAGGTCCGGGGAGCTGTTTTTT. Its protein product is CASSQGGLRSGELFF.

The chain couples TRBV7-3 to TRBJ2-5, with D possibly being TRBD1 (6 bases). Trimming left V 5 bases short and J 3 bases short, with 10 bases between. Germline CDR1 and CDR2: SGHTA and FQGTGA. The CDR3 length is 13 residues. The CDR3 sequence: CASSGGHKETQYF. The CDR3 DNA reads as TGTGCCAGCAGCGGGGGACACAAAGAGACCCAGTACTTC.

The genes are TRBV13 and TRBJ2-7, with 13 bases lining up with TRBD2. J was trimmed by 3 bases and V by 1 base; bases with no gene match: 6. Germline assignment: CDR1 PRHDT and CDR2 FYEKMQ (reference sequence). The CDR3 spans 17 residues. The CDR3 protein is CASSLEGLAGRYYEQYF. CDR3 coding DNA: TGTGCCAGCAGCTTAGAGGGACTAGCGGGGAGGTACTACGAGCAGTACTTC. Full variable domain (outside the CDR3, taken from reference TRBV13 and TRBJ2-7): AAGVIQSPRHLIKEKRETATLKCYPIPRHDTVYWYQQGPGQDPQFLISFYEKMQSDKGSIPDRFSAQQFSDYHSELNMSSLELGDSALYFCASSLEGLAGRYYEQYFGPGTRLTVT.

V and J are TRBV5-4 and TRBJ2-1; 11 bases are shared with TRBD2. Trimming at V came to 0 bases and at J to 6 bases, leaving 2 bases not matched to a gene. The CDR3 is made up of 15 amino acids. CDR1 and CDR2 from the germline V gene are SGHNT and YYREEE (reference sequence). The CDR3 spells CASSLGLAGSNEQFF. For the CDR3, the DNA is TGTGCCAGCAGCTTGGGACTAGCGGGGAGCAATGAGCAGTTCTTC.

In nucleotides, the CDR3 is TGCGCCAGCAGCCCGACAGGGGGAAACACCATATATTTT. Translation: CASSPTGGNTIYF. The chain combines TRBV5-1 with TRBJ1-3; 7 positions match TRBD1. The CDR3 length is 13 residues. The junction had 2 bases not matched to a gene; V was cut back by 4 bases and J by 4 bases. Germline CDR1 and CDR2: SGHRS and YFSETQ.